This is a list of T cell receptor beta chains from one sample in a study of identical twins. TCRdb recomputed calls from the 5' RACE reads with MiXCR, one row per CDR3 protein. The sample includes hundreds of thousands of distinct CDR3 sequences, less than 8% of them seen just once. This sample was also put to use in a study of yellow fever vaccine responses in identical twins.

Sequencing was carried out using memory (CD45RO+) T cells sorted from blood. The receptor source for this set is a woman aged 18-35 years in good health. The CDR3 runs from the conserved cysteine through the conserved F or W. Each record gives: CDR3 protein, CDR3 DNA, D gene, clone size, J gene, V gene. D genes are given only for firm matches. A row's size may be missing; if present it is once, few, many or a size class.

CDR3 protein: CSARQPPTTRQGGDEQYF
CDR3 DNA: TGCAGTGCTAGACAACCCCCTACGACCCGACAGGGTGGGGATGAGCAGTACTTC
D gene: TRBD1
clone size: many
J gene: TRBJ2-7
V gene: TRBV20-1

CDR3 protein: CSARTGTGDYNEQFF
CDR3 DNA: TGCAGTGCTAGGACCGGGACAGGGGACTACAATGAGCAGTTCTTC
D gene: TRBD1
clone size: many
J gene: TRBJ2-1
V gene: TRBV20-1

CDR3 protein: CASSETWGGGLSTQYF
CDR3 DNA: TGTGCCAGCAGCGAAACTTGGGGGGGGGGCCTTTCTACGCAGTATTTT
D gene: -
clone size: many
J gene: TRBJ2-3
V gene: TRBV3-1

CDR3 protein: CASSLAEGQGFQQYF
CDR3 DNA: TGCGCCAGCAGCTTGGCCGAGGGACAGGGTTTCCAGCAGTACTTC
D gene: TRBD1
clone size: many
J gene: TRBJ2-7
V gene: TRBV5-1

CDR3 protein: CASSRDGLMYEQYF
CDR3 DNA: TGTGCCAGCAGCCGTGACGGGCTGATGTACGAGCAGTACTTC
D gene: -
clone size: -
J gene: TRBJ2-7
V gene: TRBV28

CDR3 protein: CSVEASGRTGELFF
CDR3 DNA: TGCAGCGTTGAGGCTAGCGGGAGGACCGGGGAGCTGTTTTTT
D gene: TRBD2
clone size: many
J gene: TRBJ2-2
V gene: TRBV29-1

CDR3 protein: CASSAGVGTGELFF
CDR3 DNA: TGTGCTAGTTCAGCGGGAGTGGGCACCGGGGAGCTGTTTTTT
D gene: TRBD2
clone size: few
J gene: TRBJ2-2
V gene: TRBV12-5

CDR3 protein: CASSSGAPEKLFF
CDR3 DNA: TGTGCCAGCAGCTCCGGGGCCCCGGAAAAACTGTTTTTT
D gene: -
clone size: -
J gene: TRBJ1-4
V gene: TRBV7-8

CDR3 protein: CASSLARTQSSYEQYF
CDR3 DNA: TGCGCCAGCAGCTTGGCCAGGACACAGAGCTCCTACGAGCAGTACTTC
D gene: -
clone size: few
J gene: TRBJ2-7
V gene: TRBV5-1

CDR3 protein: CASSRRITGVYEQYF
CDR3 DNA: TGTGCCAGCAGCCGCAGAATTACAGGGGTGTACGAGCAGTACTTC
D gene: TRBD1
clone size: many
J gene: TRBJ2-7
V gene: TRBV7-2

CDR3 protein: CASSAYTWAGANVLTF
CDR3 DNA: TGTGCCAGCAGCGCCTATACTTGGGCTGGGGCCAACGTCCTGACTTTC
D gene: -
clone size: many
J gene: TRBJ2-6
V gene: TRBV7-2

CDR3 protein: CASSESRTHNEQFF
CDR3 DNA: TGTGCCAGCAGCGAAAGTAGAACTCACAATGAGCAGTTCTTC
D gene: -
clone size: -
J gene: TRBJ2-1
V gene: TRBV11-3

CDR3 protein: CASSFRYADTQYF
CDR3 DNA: TGTGCCAGCAGCTTCCGGTACGCAGATACGCAGTATTTT
D gene: -
clone size: many
J gene: TRBJ2-3
V gene: TRBV7-2

CDR3 protein: CASSSQGGEFGEQFF
CDR3 DNA: TGTGCCAGCAGCTCCCAAGGGGGGGAGTTCGGTGAGCAGTTCTTC
D gene: -
clone size: few
J gene: TRBJ2-1
V gene: TRBV11-3

CDR3 protein: CASSETSGGYNEQFF
CDR3 DNA: TGTGCCAGCAGTGAAACGAGCGGGGGTTACAATGAGCAGTTCTTC
D gene: TRBD2
clone size: -
J gene: TRBJ2-1
V gene: TRBV6-1

CDR3 protein: CASSLPGGGATDTQYF
CDR3 DNA: TGTGCCAGCAGCCTCCCGGGCGGCGGGGCGACAGATACGCAGTATTTT
D gene: -
clone size: -
J gene: TRBJ2-3
V gene: TRBV4-2

CDR3 protein: CASSPGTSGGARDTQYF
CDR3 DNA: TGTGCCAGCAGTCCAGGGACTAGCGGGGGGGCGAGAGATACGCAGTATTTT
D gene: TRBD2
clone size: many
J gene: TRBJ2-3
V gene: TRBV3-1

CDR3 protein: CASGLTRDRDRGYEQYF
CDR3 DNA: TGTGCTAGTGGTTTGACCCGAGACCGGGACAGGGGCTACGAGCAGTACTTC
D gene: TRBD1
clone size: many
J gene: TRBJ2-7
V gene: TRBV12-5

CDR3 protein: CASSQTGPGELFF
CDR3 DNA: TGTGCCAGCAGCCAAACAGGGCCCGGGGAGCTGTTTTTT
D gene: -
clone size: -
J gene: TRBJ2-2
V gene: TRBV7-9

CDR3 protein: CASSVSGNGAKNIQYF
CDR3 DNA: TGTGCCAGCAGTGTTAGCGGGAATGGGGCCAAAAACATTCAGTACTTC
D gene: TRBD2
clone size: many
J gene: TRBJ2-4
V gene: TRBV28

CDR3 protein: CASSRTSGRYNEQFF
CDR3 DNA: TGTGCCAGCAGCCGGACTAGCGGTAGATACAATGAGCAGTTCTTC
D gene: TRBD2
clone size: many
J gene: TRBJ2-1
V gene: TRBV6-2/TRBV6-3

CDR3 protein: CASSLEVATQYF
CDR3 DNA: TGCGCCAGCAGCTTGGAGGTTGCGACCCAGTACTTC
D gene: -
clone size: -
J gene: TRBJ2-5
V gene: TRBV5-1

CDR3 protein: CASSSVTNQYNEQFF
CDR3 DNA: TGTGCCAGCAGTTCCGTGACAAACCAATACAATGAGCAGTTCTTC
D gene: -
clone size: -
J gene: TRBJ2-1
V gene: TRBV6-5

CDR3 protein: CASSLGWRGRTGELFF
CDR3 DNA: TGTGCCAGCAGCTTAGGTTGGCGGGGCCGAACCGGGGAGCTGTTTTTT
D gene: -
clone size: -
J gene: TRBJ2-2
V gene: TRBV7-9

CDR3 protein: CASSLGRGATQYF
CDR3 DNA: TGTGCCAGCAGTCTGGGGCGGGGGGCGACCCAGTACTTC
D gene: TRBD2
clone size: many
J gene: TRBJ2-5
V gene: TRBV27

CDR3 protein: CRAGSLLLHEQFF
CDR3 DNA: TGCAGAGCCGGGTCCCTCCTCCTCCATGAGCAGTTCTTC
D gene: -
clone size: few
J gene: TRBJ2-1
V gene: TRBV20-1

CDR3 protein: CASRFYRSRETQYF
CDR3 DNA: TGTGCCAGCCGATTCTACAGGAGTAGAGAGACCCAGTACTTC
D gene: -
clone size: few
J gene: TRBJ2-5
V gene: TRBV21-1

CDR3 protein: CASSNVDREGNTEAFF
CDR3 DNA: TGTGCCAGCTCAAACGTGGACAGGGAGGGGAACACTGAAGCTTTCTTT
D gene: TRBD1
clone size: -
J gene: TRBJ1-1
V gene: TRBV18

CDR3 protein: CASMNPGGSYEQYF
CDR3 DNA: TGTGCCAGCATGAATCCGGGCGGTTCGTACGAGCAGTACTTC
D gene: -
clone size: -
J gene: TRBJ2-7
V gene: TRBV6-1

CDR3 protein: CASRWGQANYGYTF
CDR3 DNA: TGTGCCAGCAGGTGGGGACAGGCAAACTATGGCTACACCTTC
D gene: TRBD1
clone size: -
J gene: TRBJ1-2
V gene: TRBV6-1

CDR3 protein: CASIRGDWGAVEQYF
CDR3 DNA: TGTGCCAGCATCCGAGGGGATTGGGGGGCCGTCGAGCAGTACTTC
D gene: -
clone size: few
J gene: TRBJ2-7
V gene: TRBV28

CDR3 protein: CASSLDGSRVNEQFF
CDR3 DNA: TGCGCCAGCAGCTTGGATGGGTCTCGAGTCAATGAGCAGTTCTTC
D gene: -
clone size: many
J gene: TRBJ2-1
V gene: TRBV5-1

CDR3 protein: CASSYSILERTDTQYF
CDR3 DNA: TGTGCCAGCAGTTACTCGATTCTGGAGAGAACAGATACGCAGTATTTT
D gene: -
clone size: -
J gene: TRBJ2-3
V gene: TRBV6-5

CDR3 protein: CASRTGTPAEEKLFF
CDR3 DNA: TGTGCCAGCAGGACCGGGACCCCAGCCGAAGAAAAACTGTTTTTT
D gene: -
clone size: many
J gene: TRBJ1-4
V gene: TRBV6-1

CDR3 protein: CASSSRGEQYF
CDR3 DNA: TGTGCCAGCAGTTCCCGGGGAGAGCAGTACTTC
D gene: -
clone size: few
J gene: TRBJ2-7
V gene: TRBV12-3/TRBV12-4

CDR3 protein: CASSSYRGSYNEQFF
CDR3 DNA: TGTGCCAGCAGCTCCTACAGGGGATCCTACAATGAGCAGTTCTTC
D gene: TRBD1
clone size: many
J gene: TRBJ2-1
V gene: TRBV7-3

CDR3 protein: CASSPLSGLAGGPSKNIQYF
CDR3 DNA: TGTGCCAGCAGCCCGTTGTCCGGACTAGCGGGAGGGCCTTCCAAAAACATTCAGTACTTC
D gene: TRBD2
clone size: -
J gene: TRBJ2-4
V gene: TRBV11-2

CDR3 protein: CSARDFSGSYNEQFF
CDR3 DNA: TGCAGTGCTAGAGATTTTAGCGGTTCTTACAATGAGCAGTTCTTC
D gene: -
clone size: few
J gene: TRBJ2-1
V gene: TRBV20-1

CDR3 protein: CASSLIGSIGTGELFF
CDR3 DNA: TGTGCCAGCAGCTTAATCGGGTCGATTGGGACCGGGGAGCTGTTTTTT
D gene: -
clone size: -
J gene: TRBJ2-2
V gene: TRBV11-2

CDR3 protein: CSARGTSGDQETQYF
CDR3 DNA: TGCAGTGCCAGGGGAACTAGCGGAGACCAAGAGACCCAGTACTTC
D gene: TRBD2
clone size: -
J gene: TRBJ2-5
V gene: TRBV20-1

CDR3 protein: CASRDTSTDTQYF
CDR3 DNA: TGTGCCAGCCGTGACACAAGCACAGATACGCAGTATTTT
D gene: -
clone size: few
J gene: TRBJ2-3
V gene: TRBV10-3

CDR3 protein: CASSFRDGAHEQYF
CDR3 DNA: TGCGCCAGCAGCTTCAGGGACGGGGCCCACGAGCAGTACTTC
D gene: -
clone size: -
J gene: TRBJ2-7
V gene: TRBV5-1

CDR3 protein: CASSQETSWNEQFF
CDR3 DNA: TGTGCCAGCAGCCAAGAAACTAGCTGGAATGAGCAGTTCTTC
D gene: -
clone size: few
J gene: TRBJ2-1
V gene: TRBV3-1

CDR3 protein: CASSYRPPSYEQYF
CDR3 DNA: TGTGCCAGCAGTTACCGCCCTCCCTCCTACGAGCAGTACTTC
D gene: -
clone size: -
J gene: TRBJ2-7
V gene: TRBV6-2/TRBV6-3

CDR3 protein: CASSHRFWGPTGGYSDDSYEQYF
CDR3 DNA: TGCGCCAGCAGCCATCGATTCTGGGGACCGACAGGGGGATACTCTGATGACTCCTACGAGCAGTACTTC
D gene: TRBD1
clone size: -
J gene: TRBJ2-7
V gene: TRBV4-1

CDR3 protein: CAWSVWGTTDTQYF
CDR3 DNA: TGTGCCTGGAGTGTATGGGGGACGACAGATACGCAGTATTTT
D gene: -
clone size: few
J gene: TRBJ2-3
V gene: TRBV30

CDR3 protein: CASSTRTGEGGAVATGELFF
CDR3 DNA: TGTGCCAGCAGCACCCGGACAGGGGAAGGGGGGGCCGTTGCCACCGGGGAGCTGTTTTTT
D gene: TRBD1
clone size: -
J gene: TRBJ2-2
V gene: TRBV11-1